These 25 T cell receptor beta chains share one sample of origin, sequenced in a study of cytomegalovirus exposure and HLA in healthy donors. Libraries were prepared by immunoSEQ multiplex PCR; TCRdb keeps only in-frame clonotypes and omits some of them. Here the sample spans tens of thousands of clones, less than 90% being singletons. Sequencing was performed on PBMCs. The receptors originated from a woman younger than 30 in good health and CMV-seropositive.

This chain links TRBV18 with TRBJ2-7; D unresolved. The V end lost 5 bases, the J end lost 0 bases, and 11 bases lay between the germline ends. The CDR3 covers 14 residues. From germline, CDR1 is KGHSH and CDR2 LQKENI. The CDR3 region is CASSAQRSSYEQYF. For the CDR3, the DNA is TGTGCCAGCTCAGCTCAAAGGAGCTCCTACGAGCAGTACTTC.

The J gene is TRBJ2-7, the V gene TRBV28; TRBD2 matches at 7 bases. The V gene end was trimmed by 6 bases and the J gene end by 4 bases; junction bases not matched to a gene: 12. The V gene's germline CDR1 is MDHEN and CDR2 SYDVKM. The CDR3 spans 15 residues. The CDR3 here is CASRTNRWGGYEQYF. The CDR3 coding sequence is TGTGCCAGCAGGACTAACAGGTGGGGGGGGTACGAGCAGTACTTC.

The rearrangement uses TRBV6-5 and TRBJ2-3, with 7 bases lining up with TRBD1. Germline assignment: CDR1 MNHEY and CDR2 SVGAGI. This CDR3 contains 14 residues. The junction had 3 bases not matched to a gene; V was cut back by 2 bases and J by 4 bases. The CDR3 here is CASSYNRGADTQYF. The DNA for the CDR3 is TGTGCCAGCAGTTACAACAGGGGAGCAGATACGCAGTATTTT.

The rearrangement joins TRBV6-1 to TRBJ1-4; 9 positions agree with TRBD1. Trimming cost V 10 bases and J 5 bases; bases outside gene matches: 8. There are 14 residues in the CDR3. Germline CDR1 MNHNS, CDR2 SASEGT. CDR3 amino acids: CATLYGQGNEKLFF. DNA of the CDR3: TGTGCCACCCTATACGGACAGGGGAATGAAAAACTGTTTTTT.

J is TRBJ1-1 and V is TRBV18; 10 nucleotides agree with TRBD1. Germline-derived CDR1 and CDR2 are KGHSH and LQKENI. CDR3 length equals 15 residues. The ends lost 3 bases at V and 3 bases at J; junction bases unmatched: 4. DNA for the CDR3: TGTGCCAGCTCACCGGACAGGGGGTATGACACTGAAGCTTTCTTT. Encoded protein: CASSPDRGYDTEAFF.

The count of this clone is one. The gene calls are TRBV19 and TRBJ2-7, with 9 bases lining up with TRBD1. CDR3 length: 14 residues. Trimming removed 4 bases from V and 3 bases from J; junction bases left unmatched: 4. Germline CDR1 reads LNHDA; CDR2 reads SQIVND (reference sequence). DNA of the CDR3: TGTGCCAGTAGTACAACAGGGGGCGGCTACGAGCAGTACTTC. It translates to CASSTTGGGYEQYF.

The genes are TRBV5-6 and TRBJ2-1, with no clear D. Germline V gene sequence: CDR1 SGHDT, CDR2 YYEEEE. With 5 bases removed from V and 6 bases from J, the gap between germline ends came to 12 bases. CDR3 size: 13 residues. The CDR3 nucleotides read TGTGCCAGCAGTTGGCGAGGAATCAATGAGCAGTTCTTC. It codes for CASSWRGINEQFF.

The chain combines TRBV5-1 with TRBJ2-3, with D perhaps TRBD2 (6 bases). The CDR3 extends over 15 amino acids. Trimming pared 4 bases from V and 2 bases from J, leaving 14 bases between. The germline CDR1 and CDR2 sequences are SGHRS and YFSETQ. Here the CDR3 DNA reads TGCGCCAGCAGCCCCCAGGAGGGCCCCACAGATACGCAGTATTTT. It yields the protein CASSPQEGPTDTQYF.

DNA of the CDR3: TGCGCCAGCAGCTTGGCACCCGGGACAGGGCACATGAACACTGAAGCTTTCTTT. Translating gives CASSLAPGTGHMNTEAFF. The V gene is TRBV5-1, the J gene TRBJ1-1; 9 bases are shared with TRBD1. Germline V gives CDR1 SGHRS, CDR2 YFSETQ. The CDR3 is 18 residues long. The ends lost 0 bases at V and 0 bases at J; junction bases unmatched: 9.

The chain couples TRBV28 to TRBJ1-5; 10 bases match TRBD1. Germline assignment: CDR1 MDHEN and CDR2 SYDVKM. CDR3 length equals 17 residues. V lost 6 bases and J lost 6; bases outside the gene matches: 14. CDR3 in DNA: TGTGCCAGCAGCCGCACCCAAATGACAGGGGGCACTCAGCCCCAGCATTTT. This codes for CASSRTQMTGGTQPQHF.

The V gene is TRBV2, the J gene TRBJ2-5, with D possibly matching TRBD2 (5 bases). V was trimmed by 4 bases and J by 2 bases, leaving 8 bases between them. Germline V gene sequence: CDR1 SNHLY, CDR2 FYNNEI. The CDR3 covers 13 residues. The CDR3 coding sequence is TGTGCCAGCAGTGGAGGGCTTCAAGAGACCCAGTACTTC. It is translated as CASSGGLQETQYF.

The V call is TRBV28, the J call TRBJ2-7; D may be TRBD2 (7 bases). V dropped 6 bases and J dropped 2 bases, with 20 bases sitting between them. The CDR3 has 16 residues. Germline V gives CDR1 MDHEN, CDR2 SYDVKM. In DNA form, the CDR3 reads TGTGCCAGCAGGCCGGCCCGCGCGGGGGCCGCCTACGAGCAGTACTTC. Translation: CASRPARAGAAYEQYF.

The CDR3 is CASSVDNSQGSPLHF. CDR3 nucleotides: TGTGCCAGCAGCGTAGATAACAGCCAGGGCTCACCCCTCCACTTT. This chain connects TRBV9 to TRBJ1-6, with D possibly being TRBD1 (5 bases). V was shortened by 0 bases and J by 10 bases, with 14 bases between the two germline ends. The germline gives CDR1 SGDLS, CDR2 YYNGEE. The CDR3 has 15 residues.

The J gene is TRBJ1-1, the V gene TRBV28; unclear D gene. V gave up 3 bases and J gave up 14 bases, with 13 bases separating them. CDR1 and CDR2 (germline): MDHEN, SYDVKM. This CDR3 has 11 amino acids. In nucleotides, the CDR3 is TGTGCCAGCAGTTTGGGCGTAATTGTGTTCTTT. Amino acid sequence: CASSLGVIVFF.

The chain combines TRBV7-3 with TRBJ2-5; D might be TRBD2 (6 bases). CDR1 is SGHTA, CDR2 FQGTGA, per germline. The CDR3 spans 14 residues. V lost 6 bases and J lost 5, with 16 bases in between. The CDR3 loop is CASSRNGGTETQYF. The CDR3 coding sequence is TGTGCCAGCAGTAGAAACGGGGGTACTGAGACCCAGTACTTC.

J is TRBJ2-1 and V is TRBV7-6, with 7 bases aligning to TRBD2. CDR1 is SGHVS, CDR2 FNYEAQ, per germline. The CDR3 spans 15 residues. Trimming took 1 base from V and 4 from J; bases not matched to a gene: 4. DNA for the CDR3: TGTGCCAGCAGCTTAGTGGGGGGGGGTTACAATGAGCAGTTCTTC. Its protein is CASSLVGGGYNEQFF.

Written as DNA, the CDR3 is TGTGCCGGGGGCCCTCCCTCTGGAAACACCATATATTTT. This translates into CAGGPPSGNTIYF. The V gene is TRBV2, the J gene TRBJ1-3; a weak D match, TRBD1 (6 bases). This CDR3 has 13 amino acids. V lost 11 bases, J lost 0 bases, and 11 bases lay in between. CDR1 and CDR2 from the germline V gene are SNHLY and FYNNEI.

The rearrangement joins TRBV4-3 to TRBJ2-7, with no clear D. V was clipped by 3 bases and J by 1 base, with 13 bases between them. Germline V gene data show CDR1 as LGHNA and CDR2 as YSLEER. The CDR3 consists of 15 residues. The CDR3 region is CASSQSETLSYEQYF. The CDR3 DNA sequence: TGCGCCAGCAGCCAGTCCGAGACTTTATCCTACGAGCAGTACTTC.

The rearrangement uses TRBV30 and TRBJ2-5; TRBD1 matches 7 bases. The CDR3 totals 13 residues. Germline CDR1 is GTSNPN and CDR2 is SVGIG (reference sequence). V lost 1 base, J lost 1 base, and 0 bases stayed unmatched. CDR3 region: CAWSGDSQETQYF. The CDR3 nucleotides are TGTGCCTGGAGTGGGGACAGCCAAGAGACCCAGTACTTC.

The CDR3 region has the DNA TGTGCCAGCAGCTTCACTATCGCCTACGAGCAGTACTTC. Translated, it gives CASSFTIAYEQYF. The rearrangement uses TRBV11-2 and TRBJ2-7; no firm D call. V was pared by 3 bases and J by 2 bases, with 8 bases between. The germline CDR1 and CDR2 sequences are SGHAT and FQNNGV. The CDR3 extends over 13 amino acids.

The table lists this clone with a few counts. Other DNA sequences from this sample encode an identical CDR3 as well. This chain connects TRBV9 to TRBJ2-5, with 11 bases matching TRBD2. Germline V lookup: CDR1 SGDLS, CDR2 YYNGEE. Trimming took 0 bases from V and 5 from J; bases not matched to a gene: 9. The CDR3 has 17 amino acids. DNA for the CDR3: TGTGCCAGCAGCGTAGAGGGTAGCGGGGGGGCTGGCGAGACCCAGTACTTC. Its protein product is CASSVEGSGGAGETQYF.

The rearrangement uses TRBV27 and TRBJ1-2, with 7 bases lining up with TRBD1. Germline CDR1 reads MNHEY; CDR2 reads SMNVEV (reference sequence). V lost 6 bases to trimming and J lost 4 bases; unmatched junction nucleotides: 2. The CDR3 loop spans 12 amino acids. The CDR3 protein is CASRTGTYGYTF. Here the CDR3 DNA reads TGTGCCAGCAGGACAGGGACCTATGGCTACACCTTC.

The chain recombines TRBV5-1 with TRBJ2-3; possible D gene TRBD2, 5 bases. With 0 bases removed from V and 2 bases from J, the gap between germline ends came to 7 bases. This CDR3 is built from 14 residues. Germline V gene lookup returns CDR1 SGHRS and CDR2 YFSETQ. In nucleotides, the CDR3 is TGCGCCAGCAGCTTGGGGGAGCCCACAGATACGCAGTATTTT. Translated, it gives CASSLGEPTDTQYF.

The chain is built from TRBV11-3 and TRBJ2-3; no definite D call. Deletions cut 5 bases from V and 2 bases from J, with 20 bases between. Germline V CDR1 and CDR2: SGHNT, YENEEA. The CDR3 length is 17 residues. The CDR3 loop reads CASSPRWQAQDTDTQYF. The CDR3 nucleotides are TGTGCCAGCAGCCCACGCTGGCAGGCCCAGGACACAGATACGCAGTATTTT.

The chain carries TRBV7-2 and TRBJ1-2; D not resolved. The germline CDR1 and CDR2 sequences are SGHTA and FQGNSA. The CDR3 is 15 amino acids. V shed 1 base and J shed 0 bases, with 9 bases lying between them. CDR3 residues: CASSLGGVANYGYTF. CDR3 in DNA: TGTGCCAGCAGCTTAGGCGGGGTTGCTAACTATGGCTACACCTTC.